These 17 T cell receptor beta chains came from one sample sequenced in a study of human T cells and chemical hapten exposure. Time point of the sample: patch test 2, 6 weeks after DPC sensitization. Treatment defined: therapeutic diphenylcyclopropenone sensitization with weekly scalp DPC. Via MiXCR, TCRdb re-called the RACE reads, giving one row per CDR3 protein. The sample has around 360,000 distinct CDR3 sequences, around 6% seen once. This sample comprised whole blood, obtained in connection with sensitization to the hapten diphenylcyclopropenone (DPC). The receptors originated from a woman under 30 with alopecia areata. Some clones in this sample may be carry-over from other donors' samples.

This clonotype was recorded many times. The gene calls are TRBV7-2 and TRBJ1-1; 7 bases align to TRBD1. With V trimmed by 5 bases and J by 4 bases, 4 bases remained unmatched. This CDR3 comprises 13 residues. Looked up from germline, CDR1 is SGHTA and CDR2 is FQGNSA. The CDR3 DNA reads TGTGCCAGCAGCAAAGGGGGCACCACTGAAGCTTTCTTT. Translated: CASSKGGTTEAFF. Full variable domain (rest looked up from reference TRBV7-2 and TRBJ1-1): GAGVSQSPSNKVTEKGKDVELRCDPISGHTALYWYRQSLGQGLEFLIYFQGNSAPDKSGLPSDRFSAERTGGSVSTLTIQRTQQEDSAVYLCASSKGGTTEAFFGQGTRLTVV.

This clonotype was observed at least ten times. The chain uses TRBV20-1 and TRBJ1-2, with 8 bases fitting TRBD1. Unmatched junction bases numbered 8, after V lost 5 bases and J lost 3 bases. The CDR3 has 14 residues. Germline lookup yields CDR1 DFQATT and CDR2 SNEGSKA (reference sequence). The CDR3 region has the DNA TGCAGTGCTGCCTCACAGGGGGATGACTATGGCTACACCTTC. It is translated as CSAASQGDDYGYTF.

This clonotype was counted a few times. The CDR3 sequence: CAISASTGGVDGYTF. In nucleotides, the CDR3 is TGTGCCATCAGTGCCTCGACAGGGGGCGTGGATGGCTACACCTTC. The chain links TRBV10-3 to TRBJ1-2, with 10 positions matching TRBD1. This CDR3 has 15 residues. With V trimmed by 4 bases and J by 6 bases, 8 bases remained unmatched. CDR1 and CDR2 from the germline V gene are ENHRY and SYGVKD.

The chain is built from TRBV13 and TRBJ2-3, with D possibly being TRBD1 or TRBD2 (5 bases each). Germline V gene sequence: CDR1 PRHDT, CDR2 FYEKMQ (reference sequence). The V and J ends lost 3 bases and 0 bases respectively, with 25 bases between them. This CDR3 is 20 amino acids long. The CDR3 loop reads CASSFDRDLDSSPSTDTQYF. Here the CDR3 DNA reads TGTGCCAGCAGCTTCGATCGGGATCTAGACAGTTCCCCTAGCACAGATACGCAGTATTTT.

This clonotype was detected ten times or more. The V call is TRBV7-8, the J call TRBJ1-3, with a tentative D call TRBD1 (6 bases). CDR1 is SGHVS and CDR2 is FQNEAQ in the germline V gene. V lost 3 bases and J 0 bases, leaving 15 bases between the germline ends. The CDR3 contains 17 residues. CDR3 sequence: CASSLYRVPVSGNTIYF. DNA of the CDR3: TGTGCCAGCAGCTTGTACAGGGTTCCCGTCTCTGGAAACACCATATATTTT.

The J gene is TRBJ1-6, the V gene TRBV13, with TRBD1 matching 7 bases. Per the germline V gene, CDR1 is PRHDT and CDR2 is FYEKMQ (reference sequence). The CDR3 has 15 amino acids. The trim removed 4 bases at V and 6 bases at J, leaving 6 bases unmatched. CDR3: CASSSTGTVNSPLHF. CDR3 nucleotides: TGTGCCAGCAGCTCGACCGGGACAGTTAATTCACCCCTCCACTTT.

This clonotype was observed many times. The gene calls are TRBV5-1 and TRBJ1-1; D not certain. The V gene lost 0 bases and the J gene lost 8 bases, with 8 bases spanning the gap. The CDR3 is 12 amino acids. The V gene's germline CDR1 is SGHRS and CDR2 YFSETQ. CDR3 bases: TGCGCCAGCAGCTTGGCCGGGATAGAAGCTTTCTTT. Protein sequence: CASSLAGIEAFF.

The sample holds a few counts of this clonotype. V usage is TRBV5-6 and J usage is TRBJ1-5, with 11 bases identical to TRBD1. The germline CDR1 and CDR2 sequences are SGHDT and YYEEEE. The CDR3 covers 15 residues. Trimming took 4 bases from V and 6 from J; bases not matched to a gene: 6. CDR3 loop: CASSGQGARGQPQHF. The CDR3 DNA reads as TGTGCCAGCAGCGGACAGGGGGCGCGCGGTCAGCCCCAGCATTTT.

This clonotype was seen repeatedly, ten times or more. The chain is built from TRBV20-1 and TRBJ1-1; no clear D. The CDR3 contains 14 residues. Trimming removed 3 bases at V and 2 bases at J, with 13 bases between. Germline V lookup: CDR1 DFQATT, CDR2 SNEGSKA (reference sequence). The CDR3 DNA reads as TGCAGTGCTAGCCCCCCCGGGTTAAACACTGAAGCTTTCTTT. It translates to CSASPPGLNTEAFF.

This clonotype was observed at least ten times. The V gene is TRBV5-5, the J gene TRBJ2-7, with 7 bases that match TRBD2. The CDR3 is 11 amino acids. Germline V gene lookup returns CDR1 SGHKS and CDR2 YYEKEE (reference sequence). The trim removed 4 bases at V and 11 bases at J, leaving 6 bases unmatched. The CDR3 bases are TGTGCCAGCAGCGCCCGGACTAGGAAGTACTTC. Amino acid sequence: CASSARTRKYF.

This clonotype was counted many times. The gene calls are TRBV6-2 or TRBV6-3 and TRBJ1-1; 9 positions agree with TRBD1. With V trimmed by 8 bases and J by 1 base, 14 bases remained unmatched. The V gene's germline CDR1 is MNHEY and CDR2 SVGEGT. The CDR3 covers 17 residues. The CDR3 here is CASGSQGAPRSNTEAFF. The CDR3 nucleotides are TGTGCCAGCGGTTCACAGGGGGCCCCCCGCTCGAACACTGAAGCTTTCTTT.

This clonotype was seen a few times. The gene calls are TRBV5-1 and TRBJ1-4, with 9 bases fitting TRBD1. Per the germline V gene, CDR1 is SGHRS and CDR2 is YFSETQ. CDR3 size: 13 residues. J lost 8 bases, V lost 3 bases, and 2 bases had no gene match. The DNA for the CDR3 is TGCGCCAGCAGCTATACAGGGGGCGAAAAACTGTTTTTT. Protein product: CASSYTGGEKLFF.

In its sample, this clonotype was seen many times. The chain links TRBV6-6 to TRBJ2-3; D tentatively reads TRBD1 or TRBD2 (5 bases each). Germline loops: CDR1 MNHNY, CDR2 SVGAGI (reference sequence). The CDR3 consists of 15 residues. Trimming took off 7 bases at V and 2 bases at J, with 16 bases between the two ends. The CDR3 nucleotides read TGTGCCAGCACCCCCAAGACCGGGACCACAGATACGCAGTATTTT. Translated: CASTPKTGTTDTQYF.

This clonotype was found many times. V and J are TRBV6-2 or TRBV6-3 and TRBJ1-1; no clear D gene. Germline V gives CDR1 MNHEY, CDR2 SVGEGT. Trimming took off 4 bases at V and 1 base at J, with 10 bases between the two ends. This CDR3 is built from 14 residues. CDR3 amino acids: CASSFSQRNTEAFF. CDR3 DNA: TGTGCCAGCAGTTTCTCTCAGAGGAACACTGAAGCTTTCTTT.

This clonotype has ten or more counts. The chain joins TRBV6-5 to TRBJ1-5; 7 bases line up with TRBD1. The germline V gene encodes CDR1 MNHEY and CDR2 SVGAGI. This CDR3 comprises 14 residues. The V and J ends lost 6 bases and 7 bases, in that order; junction bases with no gene match: 9. The CDR3 spells CASSRQGNRQPQHF. The CDR3 DNA reads as TGTGCCAGCAGCCGACAGGGAAATAGACAGCCCCAGCATTTT.

The chain carries TRBV2 and TRBJ2-1; D is ambiguous. Germline values: CDR1 SNHLY, CDR2 FYNNEI. V was clipped by 6 bases and J by 15 bases, with 15 bases between them. This CDR3 has 11 residues. CDR3 DNA: TGTGCCAGCAGCCGGACGCAAAGGACGTTCTTC. The encoded protein is CASSRTQRTFF.

J is TRBJ2-1 and V is TRBV5-8; 10 nucleotides align to TRBD1. Per germline, CDR1 SGHTS and CDR2 YDEGEE. J lost 5 bases, V lost 3 bases, and 5 bases had no gene match. This CDR3 is 15 amino acids long. The CDR3 is CASSWGTGEHNEQFF. The CDR3 nucleotides read TGTGCCAGCAGCTGGGGGACAGGGGAGCACAATGAGCAGTTCTTC.